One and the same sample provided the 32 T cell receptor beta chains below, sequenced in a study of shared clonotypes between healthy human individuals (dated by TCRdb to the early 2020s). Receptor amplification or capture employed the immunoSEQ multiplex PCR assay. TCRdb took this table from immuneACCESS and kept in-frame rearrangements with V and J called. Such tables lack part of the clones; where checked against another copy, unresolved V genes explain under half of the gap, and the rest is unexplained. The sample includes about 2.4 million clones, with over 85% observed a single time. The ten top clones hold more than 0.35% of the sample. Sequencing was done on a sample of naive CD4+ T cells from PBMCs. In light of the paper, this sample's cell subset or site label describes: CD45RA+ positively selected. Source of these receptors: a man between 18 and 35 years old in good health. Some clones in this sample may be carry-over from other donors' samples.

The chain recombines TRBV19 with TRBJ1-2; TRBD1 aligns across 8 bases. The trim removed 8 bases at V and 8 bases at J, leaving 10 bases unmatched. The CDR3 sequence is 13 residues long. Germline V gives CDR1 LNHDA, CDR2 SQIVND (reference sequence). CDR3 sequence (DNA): TGTGCCAGTGAGGGGACAGGCGGTCGGGGCTACACCTTC. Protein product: CASEGTGGRGYTF.

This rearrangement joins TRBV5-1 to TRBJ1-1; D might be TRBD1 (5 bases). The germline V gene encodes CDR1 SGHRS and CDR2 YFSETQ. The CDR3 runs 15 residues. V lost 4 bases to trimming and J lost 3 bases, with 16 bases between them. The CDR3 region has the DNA TGCGCCAGCAGCCGGGAGTCAGGGTGGTACACTGAAGCTTTCTTT. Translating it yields CASSRESGWYTEAFF.

The CDR3 bases are TGTGCCAGCAGTTTACCCCAAACAGGGGTGGGCAATCAGCCCCAGCATTTT. Encoded protein: CASSLPQTGVGNQPQHF. The chain recombines TRBV28 with TRBJ1-5, with 7 bases that match TRBD1. With V trimmed by 2 bases and J by 2 bases, 9 bases remained unmatched. Looked up from germline, CDR1 is MDHEN and CDR2 is SYDVKM. The CDR3 runs 17 residues.

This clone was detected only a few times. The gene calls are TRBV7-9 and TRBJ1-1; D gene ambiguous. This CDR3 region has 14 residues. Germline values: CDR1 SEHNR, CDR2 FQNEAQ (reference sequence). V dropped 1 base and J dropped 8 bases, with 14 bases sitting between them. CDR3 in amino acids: CASSLVSGHVEAFF. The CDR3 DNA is TGTGCCAGCAGCTTAGTATCCGGCCACGTCGAAGCTTTCTTT.

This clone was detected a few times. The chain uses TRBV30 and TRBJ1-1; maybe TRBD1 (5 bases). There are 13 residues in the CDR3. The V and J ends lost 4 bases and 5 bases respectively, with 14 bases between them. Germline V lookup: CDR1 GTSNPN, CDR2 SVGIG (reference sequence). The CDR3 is CAWMGLGGTEAFF. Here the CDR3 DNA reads TGTGCCTGGATGGGACTGGGGGGTACTGAAGCTTTCTTT.

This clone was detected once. The CDR3 region has the DNA TGTGCCAGCAGTTTCGGGCAGGATAGCGGCTACACCTTC. Amino acids: CASSFGQDSGYTF. This chain uses TRBV28 with TRBJ1-2; D remains ambiguous. Germline V lookup: CDR1 MDHEN, CDR2 SYDVKM. V lost 3 bases to trimming and J lost 8 bases, with 13 bases between them. The CDR3 contains 13 residues.

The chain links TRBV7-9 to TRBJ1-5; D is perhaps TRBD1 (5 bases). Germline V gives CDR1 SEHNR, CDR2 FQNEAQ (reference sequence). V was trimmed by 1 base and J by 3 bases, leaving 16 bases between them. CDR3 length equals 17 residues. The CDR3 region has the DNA TGTGCCAGCAGCTTAGGTCATATGGGGGGGATCAATCAGCCCCAGCATTTT. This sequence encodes CASSLGHMGGINQPQHF.

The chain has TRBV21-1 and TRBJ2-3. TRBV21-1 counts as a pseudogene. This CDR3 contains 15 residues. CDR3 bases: TGTGCCAGCAGCAAAAGGTCCACCACCCCAGATACGCAGTATTTT. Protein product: CASSKRSTTPDTQYF.

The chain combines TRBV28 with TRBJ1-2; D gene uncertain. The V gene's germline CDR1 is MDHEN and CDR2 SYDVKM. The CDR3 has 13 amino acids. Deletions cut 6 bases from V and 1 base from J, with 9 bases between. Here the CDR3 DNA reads TGTGCCAGCAGCCCAACAAGTAACTATGGCTACACCTTC. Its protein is CASSPTSNYGYTF.

CDR3 in amino acids: CASGLVLGTGLETQYF. In DNA, the CDR3 is TGTGCTAGTGGTTTGGTACTGGGGACAGGGCTAGAGACCCAGTACTTC. The genes are TRBV12-5 and TRBJ2-5, with TRBD1 identical over 9 bases. The CDR3 is 16 amino acids. Germline V gene data show CDR1 as LGHNT and CDR2 as FRNRAP. V shed 0 bases, J shed 4 bases, and the junction held 6 bases outside the gene matches.

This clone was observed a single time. The chain's CDR3 is CASSEYGGAGTNYEQYF. The CDR3 nucleotides are TGTGCCAGCAGTGAATACGGGGGAGCGGGAACCAACTACGAGCAGTACTTC. The chain carries TRBV25-1 and TRBJ2-7, with TRBD2 identical over 7 bases. V was pared by 0 bases and J by 3 bases, with 11 bases of the junction left unmatched. In germline, CDR1 is MGHDK, CDR2 SYGVNS. There are 17 residues in the CDR3.

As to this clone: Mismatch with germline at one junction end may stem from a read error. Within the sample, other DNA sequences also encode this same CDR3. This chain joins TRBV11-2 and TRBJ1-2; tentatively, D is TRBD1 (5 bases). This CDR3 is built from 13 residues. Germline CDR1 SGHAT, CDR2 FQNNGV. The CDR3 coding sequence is TGTGCCAGCAGCTCTAAAGGGGACTACGGCTACACCTTC. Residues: CASSSKGDYGYTF.

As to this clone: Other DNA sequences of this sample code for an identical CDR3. CDR3 residues: CASSSSDYGYTF. The CDR3 DNA is TGTGCCAGCAGTTCCAGCGACTATGGCTACACCTTC. The V and J genes are TRBV28 and TRBJ1-2, with no clear D. The CDR3 has 12 residues. Germline assignment: CDR1 MDHEN and CDR2 SYDVKM. Trimming took off 4 bases at V and 3 bases at J, with 6 bases between the two ends.

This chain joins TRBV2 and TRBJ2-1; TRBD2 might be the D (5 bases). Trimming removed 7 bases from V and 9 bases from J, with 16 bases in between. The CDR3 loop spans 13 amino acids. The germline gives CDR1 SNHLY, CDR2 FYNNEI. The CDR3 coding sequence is TGTGCCAGCACTACCTCTGTAGCGACTGAGCAGTTCTTC. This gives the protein CASTTSVATEQFF.

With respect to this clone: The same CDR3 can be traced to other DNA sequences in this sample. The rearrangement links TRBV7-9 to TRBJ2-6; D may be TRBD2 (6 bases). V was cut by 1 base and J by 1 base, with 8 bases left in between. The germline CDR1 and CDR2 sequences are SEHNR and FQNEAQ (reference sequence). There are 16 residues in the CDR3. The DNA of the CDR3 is TGTGCCAGCAGCTTAGGGGCGGGGTCTGGGGCCAACGTCCTGACTTTC. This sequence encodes CASSLGAGSGANVLTF.

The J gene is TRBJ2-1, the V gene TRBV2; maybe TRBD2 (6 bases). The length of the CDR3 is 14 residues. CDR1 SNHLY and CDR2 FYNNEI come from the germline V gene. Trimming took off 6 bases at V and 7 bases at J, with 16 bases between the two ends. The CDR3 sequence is CASRGGTSFNEQFF. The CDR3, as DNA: TGTGCCAGCAGAGGAGGGACTTCCTTTAATGAGCAGTTCTTC.

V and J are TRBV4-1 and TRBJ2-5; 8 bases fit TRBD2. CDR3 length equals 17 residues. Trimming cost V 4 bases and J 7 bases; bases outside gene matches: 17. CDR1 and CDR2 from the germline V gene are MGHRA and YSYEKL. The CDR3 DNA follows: TGCGCCAGCAGCCCTGGACTAGCCGTTCACTCCCCGTGGACCCAGTACTTC. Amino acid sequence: CASSPGLAVHSPWTQYF.

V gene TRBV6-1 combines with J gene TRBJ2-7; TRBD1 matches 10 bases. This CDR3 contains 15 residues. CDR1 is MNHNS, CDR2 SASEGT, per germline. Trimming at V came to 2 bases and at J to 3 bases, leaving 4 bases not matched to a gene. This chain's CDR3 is CASSEPGTGDYEQYF. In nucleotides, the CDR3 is TGTGCCAGCAGTGAACCCGGGACAGGGGACTACGAGCAGTACTTC.

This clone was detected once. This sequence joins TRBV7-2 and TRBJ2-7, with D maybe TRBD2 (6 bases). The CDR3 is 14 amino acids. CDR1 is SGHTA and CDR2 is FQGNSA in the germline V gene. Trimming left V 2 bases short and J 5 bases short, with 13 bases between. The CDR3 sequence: CASSLMTSMNEQYF. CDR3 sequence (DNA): TGTGCCAGCAGCTTAATGACTAGTATGAACGAGCAGTACTTC.

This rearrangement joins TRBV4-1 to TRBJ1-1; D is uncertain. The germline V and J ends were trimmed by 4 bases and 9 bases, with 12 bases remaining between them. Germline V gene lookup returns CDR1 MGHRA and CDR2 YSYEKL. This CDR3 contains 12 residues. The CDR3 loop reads CASSRDYGKAFF. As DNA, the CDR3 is TGCGCCAGCAGCCGAGACTACGGGAAAGCTTTCTTT.

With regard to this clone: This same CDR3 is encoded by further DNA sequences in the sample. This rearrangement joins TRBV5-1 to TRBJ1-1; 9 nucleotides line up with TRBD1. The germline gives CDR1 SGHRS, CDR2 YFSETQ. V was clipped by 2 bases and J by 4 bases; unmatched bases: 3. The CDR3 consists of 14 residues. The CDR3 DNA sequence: TGCGCCAGCAGCTTAGGGACAGGGAGCACTGAAGCTTTCTTT. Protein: CASSLGTGSTEAFF.

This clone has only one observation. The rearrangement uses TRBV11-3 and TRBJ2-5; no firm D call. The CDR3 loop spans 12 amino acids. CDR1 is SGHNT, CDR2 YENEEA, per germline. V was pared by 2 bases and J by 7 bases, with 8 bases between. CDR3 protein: CASSLPTGTQYF. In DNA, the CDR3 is TGTGCCAGCAGCTTACCGACCGGGACCCAGTACTTC. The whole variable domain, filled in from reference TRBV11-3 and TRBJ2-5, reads EAGVVQSPRYKIIEKKQPVAFWCNPISGHNTLYWYLQNLGQGPELLIRYENEEAVDDSQLPKDRFSAERLKGVDSTLKIQPAELGDSAVYLCASSLPTGTQYFGPGTRLLVL.

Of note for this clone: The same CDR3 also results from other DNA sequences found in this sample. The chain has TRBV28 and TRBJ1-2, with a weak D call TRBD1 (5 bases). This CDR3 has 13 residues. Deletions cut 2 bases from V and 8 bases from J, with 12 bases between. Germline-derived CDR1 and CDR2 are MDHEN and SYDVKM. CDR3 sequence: CASSLAGRGGYTF. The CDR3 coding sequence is TGTGCCAGCAGTTTAGCGGGGCGGGGAGGCTACACCTTC.

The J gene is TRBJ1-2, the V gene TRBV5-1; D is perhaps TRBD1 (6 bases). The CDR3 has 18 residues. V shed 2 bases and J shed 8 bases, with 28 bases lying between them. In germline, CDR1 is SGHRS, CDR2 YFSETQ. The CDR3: CASSLAGYHRTDLFGYTF. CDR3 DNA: TGCGCCAGCAGCTTAGCCGGATACCACCGGACAGACCTCTTCGGCTACACCTTC.

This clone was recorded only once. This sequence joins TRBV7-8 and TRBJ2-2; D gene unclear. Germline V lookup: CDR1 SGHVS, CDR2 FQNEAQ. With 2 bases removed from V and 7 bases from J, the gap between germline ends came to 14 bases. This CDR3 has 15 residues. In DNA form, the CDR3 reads TGTGCCAGCAGCTTACCGGACCTCCTTGGCGGGGAGCTGTTTTTT. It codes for CASSLPDLLGGELFF.

This CDR3 reads CASSQDSGGRSRDYEQYF. CDR3 DNA sequence: TGCGCCAGCAGCCAAGATTCGGGCGGGAGGTCGAGGGACTACGAGCAGTACTTC. V and J are TRBV4-1 and TRBJ2-7; 8 nucleotides line up with TRBD2. After removal of 0 bases from V and 3 bases from J, the junction contained 13 bases not matched to a gene. CDR3 length: 18 amino acids. In germline, CDR1 is MGHRA, CDR2 YSYEKL.

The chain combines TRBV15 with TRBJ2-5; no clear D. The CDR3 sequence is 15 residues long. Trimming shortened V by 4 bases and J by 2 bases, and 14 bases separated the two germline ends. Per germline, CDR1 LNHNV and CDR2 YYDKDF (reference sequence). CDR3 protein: CATSTFVGGQETQYF. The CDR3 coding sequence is TGTGCCACCAGCACCTTCGTAGGCGGTCAAGAGACCCAGTACTTC.

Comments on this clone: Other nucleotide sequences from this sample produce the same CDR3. The CDR3: CASSFGDLNTEAFF. The CDR3 coding sequence is TGCGCCAGCAGCTTTGGGGACTTGAACACTGAAGCTTTCTTT. The chain employs TRBV5-1 and TRBJ1-1; possible D gene TRBD1, 5 bases. This CDR3 contains 14 residues. Germline lookup yields CDR1 SGHRS and CDR2 YFSETQ. V was trimmed by 2 bases and J by 0 bases, leaving 8 bases between them.

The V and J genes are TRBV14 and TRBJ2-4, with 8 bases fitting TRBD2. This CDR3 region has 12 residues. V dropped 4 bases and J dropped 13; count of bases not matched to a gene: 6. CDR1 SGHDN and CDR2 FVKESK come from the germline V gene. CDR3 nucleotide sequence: TGTGCCAGCAGCCGACTAGCGTGGGCCCAGTACTTC. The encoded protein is CASSRLAWAQYF.

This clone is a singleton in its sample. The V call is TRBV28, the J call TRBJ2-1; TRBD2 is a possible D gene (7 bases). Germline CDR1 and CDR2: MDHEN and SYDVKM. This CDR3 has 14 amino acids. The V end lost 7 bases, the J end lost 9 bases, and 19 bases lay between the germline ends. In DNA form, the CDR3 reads TGTGCCAGCATCCAGGGGACTAAAGATGGTGAGCAGTTCTTC. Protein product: CASIQGTKDGEQFF.

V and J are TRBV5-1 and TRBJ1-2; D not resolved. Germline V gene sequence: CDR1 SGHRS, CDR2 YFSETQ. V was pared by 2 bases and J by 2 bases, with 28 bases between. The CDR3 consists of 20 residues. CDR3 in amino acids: CASSFVPIFGGQDDNYGYTF. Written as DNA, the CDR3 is TGCGCCAGCAGCTTCGTCCCTATCTTCGGAGGTCAGGATGACAACTATGGCTACACCTTC.

CDR3 DNA: TGTGCCAGCAGTTTTCTTTCTCGCGCACAGTCCTACGAGCAGTACTTC. This sequence encodes CASSFLSRAQSYEQYF. This chain joins TRBV28 and TRBJ2-7; unclear D gene. The CDR3 is 16 residues long. Germline V gene sequence: CDR1 MDHEN, CDR2 SYDVKM. With 3 bases removed from V and 1 base from J, the gap between germline ends came to 16 bases.